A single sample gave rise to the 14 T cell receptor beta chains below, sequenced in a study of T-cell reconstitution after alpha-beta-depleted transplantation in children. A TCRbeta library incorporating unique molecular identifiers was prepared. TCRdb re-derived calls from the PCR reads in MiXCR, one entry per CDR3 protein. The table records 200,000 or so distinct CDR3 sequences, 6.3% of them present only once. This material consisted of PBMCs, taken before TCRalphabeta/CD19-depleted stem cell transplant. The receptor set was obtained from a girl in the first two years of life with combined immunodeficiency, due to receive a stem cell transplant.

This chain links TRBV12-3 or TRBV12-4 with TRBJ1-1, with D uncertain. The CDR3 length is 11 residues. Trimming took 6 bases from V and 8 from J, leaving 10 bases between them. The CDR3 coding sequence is TGTGCCAGCAGAGTTGGCAGGGAAGCTTTCTTT. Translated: CASRVGREAFF.

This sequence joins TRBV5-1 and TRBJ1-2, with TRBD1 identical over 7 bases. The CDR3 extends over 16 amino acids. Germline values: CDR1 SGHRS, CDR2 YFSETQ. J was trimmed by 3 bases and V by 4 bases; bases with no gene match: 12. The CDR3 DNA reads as TGCGCCAGCAGCCCCCTCGGGGCAGGGGGACACTATGGCTACACCTTC. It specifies CASSPLGAGGHYGYTF.

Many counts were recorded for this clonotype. This CDR3 is CASSLAGVPYEQYF. CDR3 nucleotides: TGTGCCAGCAGCTTAGCGGGGGTCCCCTACGAGCAGTACTTC. The chain carries TRBV7-8 and TRBJ2-7; TRBD1 or TRBD2 may be the D gene (5 bases each). The germline gives CDR1 SGHVS, CDR2 FQNEAQ. This CDR3 has 14 residues. V lost 0 bases and J lost 2, with 8 bases in between.

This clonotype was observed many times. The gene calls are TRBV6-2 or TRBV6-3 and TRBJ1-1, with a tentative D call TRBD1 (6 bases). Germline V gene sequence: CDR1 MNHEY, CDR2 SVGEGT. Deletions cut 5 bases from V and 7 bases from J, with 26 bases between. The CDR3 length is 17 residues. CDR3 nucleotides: TGTGCCAGCAGTCCCGCATCGTGGACAGCTAAGACAAGTGAAGCTTTCTTT. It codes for CASSPASWTAKTSEAFF.

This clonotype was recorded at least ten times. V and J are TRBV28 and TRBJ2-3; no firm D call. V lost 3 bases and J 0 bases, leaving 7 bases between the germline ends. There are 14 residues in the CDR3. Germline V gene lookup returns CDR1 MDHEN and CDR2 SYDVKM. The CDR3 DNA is TGTGCCAGCAGTTTGGATTCTAGCACAGATACGCAGTATTTT. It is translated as CASSLDSSTDTQYF.

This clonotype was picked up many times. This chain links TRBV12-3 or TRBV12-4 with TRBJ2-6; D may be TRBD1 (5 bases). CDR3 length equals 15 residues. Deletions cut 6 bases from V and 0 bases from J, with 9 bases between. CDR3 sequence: CASRTTGSGANVLTF. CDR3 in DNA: TGTGCCAGCAGAACTACAGGCTCTGGGGCCAACGTCCTGACTTTC.

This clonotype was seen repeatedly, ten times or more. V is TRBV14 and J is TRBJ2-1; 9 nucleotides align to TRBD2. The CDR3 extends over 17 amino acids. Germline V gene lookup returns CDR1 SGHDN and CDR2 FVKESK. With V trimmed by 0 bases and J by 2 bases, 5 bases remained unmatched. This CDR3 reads CASSQEEREVPYNEQFF. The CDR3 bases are TGTGCCAGCAGCCAAGAAGAGCGGGAGGTTCCCTACAATGAGCAGTTCTTC.

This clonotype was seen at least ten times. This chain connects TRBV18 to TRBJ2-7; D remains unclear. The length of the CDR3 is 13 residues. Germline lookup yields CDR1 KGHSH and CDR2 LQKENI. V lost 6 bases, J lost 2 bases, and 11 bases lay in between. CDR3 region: CASSQSGAYEQYF. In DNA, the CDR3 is TGTGCCAGCTCTCAATCGGGCGCCTACGAGCAGTACTTC.

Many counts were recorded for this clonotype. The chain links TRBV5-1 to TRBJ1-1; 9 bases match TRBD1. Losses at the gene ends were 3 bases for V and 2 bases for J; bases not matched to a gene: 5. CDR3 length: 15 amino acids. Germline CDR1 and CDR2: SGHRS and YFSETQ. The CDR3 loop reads CASSWGTGRNTEAFF. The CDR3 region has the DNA TGCGCCAGCAGCTGGGGGACAGGGCGTAACACTGAAGCTTTCTTT.

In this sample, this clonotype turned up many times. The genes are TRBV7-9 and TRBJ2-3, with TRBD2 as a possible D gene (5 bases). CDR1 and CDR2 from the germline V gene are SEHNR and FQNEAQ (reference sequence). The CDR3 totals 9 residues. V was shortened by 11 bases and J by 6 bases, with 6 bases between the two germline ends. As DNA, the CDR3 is TGTGCCGGGGAGGATACGCAGTATTTT. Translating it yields CAGEDTQYF.

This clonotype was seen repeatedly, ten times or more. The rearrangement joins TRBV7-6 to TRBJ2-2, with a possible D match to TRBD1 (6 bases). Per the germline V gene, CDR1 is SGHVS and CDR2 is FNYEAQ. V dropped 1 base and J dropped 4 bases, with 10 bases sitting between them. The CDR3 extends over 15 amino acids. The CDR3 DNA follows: TGTGCCAGCAGCTTAGAACAGGGACCCACCGGGGAGCTGTTTTTT. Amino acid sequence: CASSLEQGPTGELFF.

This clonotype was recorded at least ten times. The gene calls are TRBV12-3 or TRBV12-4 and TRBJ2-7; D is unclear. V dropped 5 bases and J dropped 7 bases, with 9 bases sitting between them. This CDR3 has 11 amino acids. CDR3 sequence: CASSLLGEQYF. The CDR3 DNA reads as TGTGCCAGCAGTCTCCTCGGGGAGCAGTACTTC.

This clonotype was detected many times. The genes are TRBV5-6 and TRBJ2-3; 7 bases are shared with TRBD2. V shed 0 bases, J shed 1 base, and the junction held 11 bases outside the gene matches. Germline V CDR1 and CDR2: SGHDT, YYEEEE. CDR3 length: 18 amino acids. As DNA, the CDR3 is TGTGCCAGCAGCTTGGCCTGGATCTCGGGAGGTGGCACAGATACGCAGTATTTT. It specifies CASSLAWISGGGTDTQYF. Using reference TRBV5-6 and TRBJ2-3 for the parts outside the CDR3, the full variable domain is DAGVTQSPTHLIKTRGQQVTLRCSPKSGHDTVSWYQQALGQGPQFIFQYYEEEERQRGNFPDRFSGHQFPNYSSELNVNALLLGDSALYLCASSLAWISGGGTDTQYFGPGTRLTVL.

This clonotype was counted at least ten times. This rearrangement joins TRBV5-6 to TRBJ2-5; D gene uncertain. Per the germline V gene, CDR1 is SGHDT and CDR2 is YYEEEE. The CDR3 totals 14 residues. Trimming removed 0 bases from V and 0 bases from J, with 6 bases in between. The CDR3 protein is CASSLAWDQETQYF. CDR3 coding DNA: TGTGCCAGCAGCTTGGCGTGGGACCAAGAGACCCAGTACTTC.